These T cell receptor beta chains were read from a single sample in a study of CD8+ T cells in alopecia areata. Sequencing was performed with immunoSEQ multiplex PCR; in TCRdb, only in-frame clones are kept and a portion is missing. The table has 270,000 or so clones, 55% to 75% seen once; the top ten hold roughly 1.8%. Sequenced here: CD4+ T cells sorted from blood, sampled at week 24, from a patient treated with tofacitinib. The receptor source for this set is a human donor with alopecia areata. The CDR3 runs from the conserved cysteine through the conserved F or W. A D gene is named only where the DNA matches it firmly. Clone size, where shown, is once, few, many, or a class for clones that have expanded.

j_call	v_call	d_call	clone_size	cdr3_aa	cdr3_nt
TRBJ2-5	TRBV4-1	NA	NA	CASSQTGSAETTQYF	TGCGCCAGCAGCCAGACGGGGTCCGCCGAGACGACCCAGTACTTC
TRBJ2-3	TRBV30	NA	NA	CAWGSGNTQYF	TGTGCCTGGGGCAGCGGAAATACGCAGTATTTT
TRBJ1-2	TRBV5-1	NA	NA	CATSPDFYGYTF	TGCGCCACGAGTCCGGACTTCTATGGCTACACCTTC
TRBJ1-2	TRBV28	TRBD1	once	CASSLGPRDRNYGYTF	TGTGCCAGCAGTTTAGGGCCCCGGGACAGGAACTATGGCTACACCTTC
TRBJ2-2	TRBV27	TRBD1	NA	CASSLLDRAPAGELFF	TGTGCCAGCAGTCTCCTCGACAGGGCCCCGGCCGGGGAGCTGTTTTTT
TRBJ1-2	TRBV2	NA	NA	CASSGQPNYGYTF	TGTGCCAGCAGTGGACAGCCTAACTATGGCTACACCTTC
TRBJ2-4	TRBV25-1	TRBD1	NA	CASSVSQGQSTKNIQYF	TGTGCCAGCAGTGTTAGTCAGGGACAGTCGACCAAAAACATTCAGTACTTC
TRBJ1-2	TRBV13	TRBD1	NA	CASSLVTGGLNYGYTF	TGTGCCAGCAGCTTAGTGACAGGGGGCCTGAACTATGGCTACACCTTC
TRBJ2-1	TRBV29-1	TRBD2	once	CSVLSPGLAGSYNEQFF	TGCAGCGTTCTTTCTCCGGGACTAGCGGGGTCCTACAATGAGCAGTTCTTC
TRBJ1-1	TRBV25-1	NA	NA	CASSELREAFF	TGTGCCAGCAGTGAACTTCGGGAAGCTTTCTTT
TRBJ2-7	TRBV30	TRBD1	NA	CAWRVSDRGSEQYF	TGTGCCTGGAGGGTTTCGGACAGGGGAAGCGAGCAGTACTTC
TRBJ1-3	TRBV5-1	NA	NA	CASSTEGRGNTIYF	TGCGCCAGCAGCACTGAGGGACGTGGAAACACCATATATTTT
TRBJ2-2	TRBV27	NA	NA	CASSRRRGSHTGELFF	TGTGCCAGCAGTCGCCGCCGGGGGAGCCACACCGGGGAGCTGTTTTTT
TRBJ1-2	TRBV14	NA	NA	CASSQDPRTYGYTF	TGTGCCAGCAGCCAAGATCCCCGTACCTATGGCTACACCTTC
TRBJ2-1	TRBV5-6	NA	few	CASSLGPLGEQFF	TGTGCCAGCAGCTTGGGGCCCCTCGGTGAGCAGTTCTTC
TRBJ1-1	TRBV7-2	NA	NA	CASTRAPSYAFF	TGTGCCAGCACCAGGGCGCCATCCTACGCTTTCTTT
TRBJ1-6	TRBV2	NA	NA	CASRPGTPNSPLHF	TGTGCCAGCAGACCCGGGACGCCTAATTCACCCCTCCACTTT
TRBJ2-1	TRBV6-4	NA	NA	CASSDLKTEQFF	TGTGCCAGCAGTGACCTGAAAACTGAGCAGTTCTTC
TRBJ1-5	TRBV19	TRBD1	NA	CASTGRGNQPQHF	TGTGCCAGTACGGGCAGGGGGAATCAGCCCCAGCATTTT
TRBJ1-1	TRBV30	NA	few	CAWSDRGEAFF	TGTGCCTGGAGTGACCGGGGCGAAGCTTTCTTT
TRBJ2-7	TRBV30	TRBD1	NA	CAWSGDRGFVQQQYF	TGTGCCTGGAGTGGAGACAGGGGGTTTGTTCAACAACAGTACTTC
TRBJ1-1	TRBV30	NA	NA	CAWSVRRFTEAFF	TGTGCCTGGAGTGTACGTAGGTTCACTGAAGCTTTCTTT
TRBJ2-5	TRBV7-2	NA	NA	CASSPRTVRTQYF	TGTGCCAGCAGCCCCCGGACGGTGAGGACCCAGTACTTC